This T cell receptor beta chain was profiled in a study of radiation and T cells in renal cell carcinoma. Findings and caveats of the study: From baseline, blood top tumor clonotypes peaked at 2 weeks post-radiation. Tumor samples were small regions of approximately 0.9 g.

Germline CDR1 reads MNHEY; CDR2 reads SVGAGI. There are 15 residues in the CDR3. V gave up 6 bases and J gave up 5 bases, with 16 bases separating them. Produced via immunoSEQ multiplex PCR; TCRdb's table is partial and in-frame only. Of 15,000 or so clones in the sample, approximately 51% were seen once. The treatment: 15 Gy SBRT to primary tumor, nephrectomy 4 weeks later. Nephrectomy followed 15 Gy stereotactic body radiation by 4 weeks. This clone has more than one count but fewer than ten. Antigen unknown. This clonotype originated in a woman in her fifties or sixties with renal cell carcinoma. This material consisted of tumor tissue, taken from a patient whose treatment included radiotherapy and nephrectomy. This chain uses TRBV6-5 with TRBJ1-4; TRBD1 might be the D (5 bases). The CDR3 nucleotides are TGTGCCAGCAGCCATGAGGGAAGGGGAAATGAAAAACTGTTTTTT. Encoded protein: CASSHEGRGNEKLFF.